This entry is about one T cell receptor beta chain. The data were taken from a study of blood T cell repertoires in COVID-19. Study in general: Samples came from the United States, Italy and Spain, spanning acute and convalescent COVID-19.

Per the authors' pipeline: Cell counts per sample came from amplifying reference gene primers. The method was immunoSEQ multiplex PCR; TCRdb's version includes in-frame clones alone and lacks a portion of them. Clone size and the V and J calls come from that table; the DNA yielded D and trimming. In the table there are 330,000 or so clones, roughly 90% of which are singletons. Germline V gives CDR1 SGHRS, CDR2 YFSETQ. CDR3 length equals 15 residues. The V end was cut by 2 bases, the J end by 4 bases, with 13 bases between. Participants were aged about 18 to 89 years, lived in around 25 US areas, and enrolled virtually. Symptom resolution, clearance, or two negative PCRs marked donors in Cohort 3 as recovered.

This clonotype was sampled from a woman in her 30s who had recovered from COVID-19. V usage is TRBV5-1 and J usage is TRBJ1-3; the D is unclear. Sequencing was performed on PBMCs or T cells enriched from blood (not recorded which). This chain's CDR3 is CASSFGYGNGNTIYF. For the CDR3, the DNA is TGCGCCAGCAGCTTTGGATACGGGAACGGAAACACCATATATTTT.